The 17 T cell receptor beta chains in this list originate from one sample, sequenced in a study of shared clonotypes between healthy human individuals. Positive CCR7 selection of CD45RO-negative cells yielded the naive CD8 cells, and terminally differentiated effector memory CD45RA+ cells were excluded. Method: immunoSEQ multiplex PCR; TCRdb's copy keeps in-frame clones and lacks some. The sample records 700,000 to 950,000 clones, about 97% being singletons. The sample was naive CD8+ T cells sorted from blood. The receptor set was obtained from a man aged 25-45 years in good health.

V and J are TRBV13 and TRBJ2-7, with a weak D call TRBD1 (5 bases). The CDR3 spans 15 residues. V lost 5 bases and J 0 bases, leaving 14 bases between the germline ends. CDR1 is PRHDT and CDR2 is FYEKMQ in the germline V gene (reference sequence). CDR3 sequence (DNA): TGTGCCAGCAGCCGTGGACACCTGCCCTCCTACGAGCAGTACTTC. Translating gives CASSRGHLPSYEQYF. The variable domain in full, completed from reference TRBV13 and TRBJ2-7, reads AAGVIQSPRHLIKEKRETATLKCYPIPRHDTVYWYQQGPGQDPQFLISFYEKMQSDKGSIPDRFSAQQFSDYHSELNMSSLELGDSALYFCASSRGHLPSYEQYFGPGTRLTVT.

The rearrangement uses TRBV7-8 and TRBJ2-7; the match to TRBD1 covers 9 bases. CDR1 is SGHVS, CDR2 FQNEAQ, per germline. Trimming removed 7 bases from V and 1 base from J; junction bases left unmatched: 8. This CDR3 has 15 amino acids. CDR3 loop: CASTLEQGASYEQYF. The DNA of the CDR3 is TGTGCCAGCACCCTCGAACAGGGGGCGTCCTACGAGCAGTACTTC. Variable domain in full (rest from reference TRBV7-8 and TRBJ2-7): GAGVSQSPRYKVAKRGQDVALRCDPISGHVSLFWYQQALGQGPEFLTYFQNEAQLDKSGLPSDRFFAERPEGSVSTLKIQRTQQEDSAVYLCASTLEQGASYEQYFGPGTRLTVT.

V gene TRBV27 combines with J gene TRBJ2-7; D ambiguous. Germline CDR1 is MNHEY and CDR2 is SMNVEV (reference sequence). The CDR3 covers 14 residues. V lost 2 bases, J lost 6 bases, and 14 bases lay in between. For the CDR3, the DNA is TGTGCCAGCAGTTTAACCCCCCCGAAGGGCGAGCAGTACTTC. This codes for CASSLTPPKGEQYF.

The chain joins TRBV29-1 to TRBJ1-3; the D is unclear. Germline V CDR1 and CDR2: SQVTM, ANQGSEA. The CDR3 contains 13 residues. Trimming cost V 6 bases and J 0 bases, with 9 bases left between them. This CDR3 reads CSVRQASGNTIYF. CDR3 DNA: TGCAGCGTCCGGCAGGCCTCTGGAAACACCATATATTTT.

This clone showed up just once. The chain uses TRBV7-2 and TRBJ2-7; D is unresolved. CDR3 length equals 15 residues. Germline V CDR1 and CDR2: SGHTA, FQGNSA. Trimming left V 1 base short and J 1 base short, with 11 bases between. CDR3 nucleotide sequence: TGTGCCAGCAGCTTAGGACTCATGGGATCCTACGAGCAGTACTTC. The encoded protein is CASSLGLMGSYEQYF.

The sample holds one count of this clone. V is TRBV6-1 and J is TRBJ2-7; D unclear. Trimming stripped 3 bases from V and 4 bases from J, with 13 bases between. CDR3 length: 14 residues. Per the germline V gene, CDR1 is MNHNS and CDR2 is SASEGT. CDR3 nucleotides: TGTGCCAGCAGTGATCCGACACATAGGTACGAGCAGTACTTC. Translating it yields CASSDPTHRYEQYF.

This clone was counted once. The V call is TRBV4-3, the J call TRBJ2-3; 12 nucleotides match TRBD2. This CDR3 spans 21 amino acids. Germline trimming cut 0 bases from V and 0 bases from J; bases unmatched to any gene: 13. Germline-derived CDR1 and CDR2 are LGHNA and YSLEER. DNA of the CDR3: TGCGCCAGCAGCCAAGACCTGCGGGGGACTAGCGGGCGTACCAGCACAGATACGCAGTATTTT. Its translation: CASSQDLRGTSGRTSTDTQYF.

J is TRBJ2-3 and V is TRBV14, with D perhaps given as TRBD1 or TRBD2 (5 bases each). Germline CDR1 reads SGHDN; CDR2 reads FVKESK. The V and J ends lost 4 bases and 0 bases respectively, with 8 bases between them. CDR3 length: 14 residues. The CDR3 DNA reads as TGTGCCAGCAGCCCCCGGGACAGCACAGATACGCAGTATTTT. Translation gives CASSPRDSTDTQYF.

The CDR3, as DNA: TGTGCCAGCAGCTTACTCCACAGGGGGCCCAAAAGGGGCCAAGAGACCCAGTACTTC. Translating it yields CASSLLHRGPKRGQETQYF. This chain joins TRBV7-9 and TRBJ2-5; 9 bases are a match to TRBD1. Germline V gives CDR1 SEHNR, CDR2 FQNEAQ (reference sequence). V dropped 2 bases and J dropped 1; count of bases not matched to a gene: 14. The CDR3 length is 19 residues.

The chain's CDR3 is CASRLDRGRYEQYF. The CDR3 nucleotides read TGCGCCAGCAGACTCGACAGGGGCAGGTACGAGCAGTACTTC. The chain recombines TRBV5-1 with TRBJ2-7, with 8 bases aligning to TRBD1. This CDR3 comprises 14 residues. Trimming cost V 5 bases and J 4 bases; bases outside gene matches: 8. Germline values: CDR1 SGHRS, CDR2 YFSETQ.

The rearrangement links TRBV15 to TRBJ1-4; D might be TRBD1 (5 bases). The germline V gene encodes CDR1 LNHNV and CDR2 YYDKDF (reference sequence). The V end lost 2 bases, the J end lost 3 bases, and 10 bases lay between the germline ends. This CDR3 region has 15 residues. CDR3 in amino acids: CATSRSRQSNEKLFF. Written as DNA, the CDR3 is TGTGCCACCAGCAGATCACGACAGTCTAATGAAAAACTGTTTTTT.

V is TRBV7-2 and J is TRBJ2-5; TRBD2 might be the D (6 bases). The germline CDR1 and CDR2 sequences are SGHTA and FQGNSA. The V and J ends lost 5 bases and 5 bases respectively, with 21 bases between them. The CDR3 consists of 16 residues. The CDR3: CASSRLHPSVSETQYF. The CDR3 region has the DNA TGTGCCAGCAGCCGCCTACATCCTAGCGTTAGTGAGACCCAGTACTTC.

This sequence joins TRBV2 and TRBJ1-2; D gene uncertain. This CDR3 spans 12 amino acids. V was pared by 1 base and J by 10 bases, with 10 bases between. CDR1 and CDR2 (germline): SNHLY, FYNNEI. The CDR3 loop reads CASSEGRVVYTF. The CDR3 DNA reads TGTGCCAGCAGTGAAGGAAGAGTTGTCTACACCTTC.

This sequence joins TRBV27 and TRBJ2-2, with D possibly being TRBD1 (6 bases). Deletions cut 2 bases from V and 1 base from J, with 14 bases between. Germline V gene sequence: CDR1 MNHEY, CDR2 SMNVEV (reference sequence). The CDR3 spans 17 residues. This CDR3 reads CASSLGYYRENTGELFF. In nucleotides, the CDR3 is TGTGCCAGCAGTTTAGGGTACTACAGGGAGAACACCGGGGAGCTGTTTTTT.

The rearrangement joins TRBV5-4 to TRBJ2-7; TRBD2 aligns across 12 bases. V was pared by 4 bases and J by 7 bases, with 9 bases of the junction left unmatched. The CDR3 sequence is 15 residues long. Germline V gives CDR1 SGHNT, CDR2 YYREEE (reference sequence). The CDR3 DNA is TGTGCCAGCAGCCCCGCACTAGCGGGAGGTGATGAGCAGTACTTC. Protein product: CASSPALAGGDEQYF.

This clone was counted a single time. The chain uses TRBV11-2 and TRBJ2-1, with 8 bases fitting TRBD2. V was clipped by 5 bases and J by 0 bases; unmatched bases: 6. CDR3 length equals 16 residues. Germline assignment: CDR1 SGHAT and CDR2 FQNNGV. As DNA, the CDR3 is TGTGCCAGCAGCGTAAAACTAGCGGACTCCTACAATGAGCAGTTCTTC. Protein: CASSVKLADSYNEQFF.

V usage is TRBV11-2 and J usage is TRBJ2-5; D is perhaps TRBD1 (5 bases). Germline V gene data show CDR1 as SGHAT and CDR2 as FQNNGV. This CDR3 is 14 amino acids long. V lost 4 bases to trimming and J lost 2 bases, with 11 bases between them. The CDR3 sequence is CASSSQGIQETQYF. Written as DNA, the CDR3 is TGTGCCAGCAGCTCCCAGGGAATTCAAGAGACCCAGTACTTC. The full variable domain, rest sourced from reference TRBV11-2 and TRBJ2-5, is EAGVAQSPRYKIIEKRQSVAFWCNPISGHATLYWYQQILGQGPKLLIQFQNNGVVDDSQLPKDRFSAERLKGVDSTLKIQPAKLEDSAVYLCASSSQGIQETQYFGPGTRLLVL.